This record covers a single T cell receptor beta chain. Per germline, CDR1 MGHRA and CDR2 YSYEKL. V lost 4 bases to trimming and J lost 5 bases; unmatched junction nucleotides: 4. The CDR3 has 14 amino acids. This record belongs to a study of T cell changes during pregnancy in multiple sclerosis. Generated by immunoSEQ multiplex PCR, the TCRdb table keeps only in-frame clones and is missing some. The sample lists under 55,000 clones; around 90% were seen once. The chain uses TRBV4-1 and TRBJ2-1, with 8 bases aligning to TRBD1. The source is a female donor with multiple sclerosis, enrolled in a pregnancy study. The sample consisted of CD8+ T cells from peripheral blood mononuclear cells, taken after pregnancy. The CDR3 loop reads CASSRQQGDNEQFF. The CDR3 DNA follows: TGCGCCAGCAGCCGCCAACAGGGGGACAATGAGCAGTTCTTC.